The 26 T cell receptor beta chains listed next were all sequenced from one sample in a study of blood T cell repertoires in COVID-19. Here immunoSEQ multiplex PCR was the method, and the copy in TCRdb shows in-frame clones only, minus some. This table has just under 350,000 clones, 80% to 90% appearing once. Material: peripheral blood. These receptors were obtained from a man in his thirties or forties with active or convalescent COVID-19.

CDR3 sequence (DNA): TGTGCCTGGGAGACAGGGAGTAATAATTCACCCCTCCACTTT. It translates to CAWETGSNNSPLHF. The chain uses TRBV30 and TRBJ1-6, with 7 bases that match TRBD1. The CDR3 sequence is 14 residues long. J gave up 5 bases and V 5 bases, and 6 bases lay outside the gene matches. CDR1 is GTSNPN, CDR2 SVGIG, per germline (reference sequence).

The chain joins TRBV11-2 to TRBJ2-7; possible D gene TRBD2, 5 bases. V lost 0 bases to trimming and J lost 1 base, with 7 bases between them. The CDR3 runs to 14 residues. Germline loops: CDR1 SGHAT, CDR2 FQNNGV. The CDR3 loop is CASSLDRTSYEQYF. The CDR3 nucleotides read TGTGCCAGCAGCTTAGATAGGACTTCCTACGAGCAGTACTTC.

The CDR3 DNA sequence: TGCACCAGCAGCCAAACCCCAGGGGGGTACGAAAAACTGTTTTTT. Amino acid sequence: CTSSQTPGGYEKLFF. This chain joins TRBV1 and TRBJ1-4; the table calls TRBD1, which could not be checked here. TRBV1 is labeled a pseudogene. The length of the CDR3 is 15 residues.

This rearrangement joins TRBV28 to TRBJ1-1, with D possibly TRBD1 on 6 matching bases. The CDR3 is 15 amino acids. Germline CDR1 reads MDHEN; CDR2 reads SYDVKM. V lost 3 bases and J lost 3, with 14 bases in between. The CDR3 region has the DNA TGTGCCAGCAGTTTCGGGCCTCAGGGGCACACTGAAGCTTTCTTT. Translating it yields CASSFGPQGHTEAFF.

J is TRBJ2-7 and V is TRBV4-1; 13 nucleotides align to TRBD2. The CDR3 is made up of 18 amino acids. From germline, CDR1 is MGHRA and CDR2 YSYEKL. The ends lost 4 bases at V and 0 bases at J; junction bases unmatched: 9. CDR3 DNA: TGCGCCAGCAGCCCCCACGAGACTAGCGGGGGGAGCTCCTACGAGCAGTACTTC. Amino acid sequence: CASSPHETSGGSSYEQYF.

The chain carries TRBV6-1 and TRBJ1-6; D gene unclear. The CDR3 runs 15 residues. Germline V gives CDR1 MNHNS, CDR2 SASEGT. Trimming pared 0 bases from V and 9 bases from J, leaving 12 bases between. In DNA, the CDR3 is TGTGCCAGCAGTGAAGCGCTGAGTGGTTTTTCACCCCTCCACTTT. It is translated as CASSEALSGFSPLHF.

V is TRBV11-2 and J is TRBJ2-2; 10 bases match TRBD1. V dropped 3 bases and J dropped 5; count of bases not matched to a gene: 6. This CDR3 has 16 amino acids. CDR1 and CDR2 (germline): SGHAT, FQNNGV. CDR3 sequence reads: CASSLGGTGDTGELFF. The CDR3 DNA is TGTGCCAGCAGCTTGGGCGGGACAGGGGATACCGGGGAGCTGTTTTTT.

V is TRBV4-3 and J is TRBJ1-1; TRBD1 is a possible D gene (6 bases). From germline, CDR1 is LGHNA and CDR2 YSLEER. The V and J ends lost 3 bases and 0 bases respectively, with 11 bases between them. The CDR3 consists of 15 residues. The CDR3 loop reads CASSQDSRMNTEAFF. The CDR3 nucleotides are TGCGCCAGCAGCCAGGACAGTCGGATGAACACTGAAGCTTTCTTT.

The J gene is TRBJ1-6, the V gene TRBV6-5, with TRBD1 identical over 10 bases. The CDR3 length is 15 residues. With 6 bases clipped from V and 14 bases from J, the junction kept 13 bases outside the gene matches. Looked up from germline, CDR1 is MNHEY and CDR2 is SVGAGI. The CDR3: CASRTSTGGPLSLHF. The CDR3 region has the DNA TGTGCCAGCAGGACTTCGACAGGGGGCCCTTTATCCCTCCACTTT.

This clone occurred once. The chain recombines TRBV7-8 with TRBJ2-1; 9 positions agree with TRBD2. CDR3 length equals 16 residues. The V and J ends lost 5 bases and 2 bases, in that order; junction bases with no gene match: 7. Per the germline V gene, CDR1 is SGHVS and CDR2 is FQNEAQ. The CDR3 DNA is TGTGCCAGCAGCCCAAGGCGGGGGGGCCCCTACAATGAGCAGTTCTTC. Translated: CASSPRRGGPYNEQFF.

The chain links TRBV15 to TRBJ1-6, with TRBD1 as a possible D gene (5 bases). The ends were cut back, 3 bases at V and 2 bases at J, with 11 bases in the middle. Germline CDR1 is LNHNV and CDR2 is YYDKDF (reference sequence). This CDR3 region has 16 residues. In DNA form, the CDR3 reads TGTGCCACCAGCAGGGGGTTAGGGGCCTATAATTCACCCCTCCACTTT. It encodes CATSRGLGAYNSPLHF. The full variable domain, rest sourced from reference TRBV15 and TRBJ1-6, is DAMVIQNPRYQVTQFGKPVTLSCSQTLNHNVMYWYQQKSSQAPKLLFHYYDKDFNNEADTPDNFQSRRPNTSFCFLDIRSPGLGDTAMYLCATSRGLGAYNSPLHFGNGTRLTVT.

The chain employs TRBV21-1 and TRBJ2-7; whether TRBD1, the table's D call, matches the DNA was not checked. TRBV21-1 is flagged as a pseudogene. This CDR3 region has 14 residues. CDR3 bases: TGTGCCAGCAGCAATCGGACAGGGCCGTACGAGCAGTACTTC. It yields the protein CASSNRTGPYEQYF.

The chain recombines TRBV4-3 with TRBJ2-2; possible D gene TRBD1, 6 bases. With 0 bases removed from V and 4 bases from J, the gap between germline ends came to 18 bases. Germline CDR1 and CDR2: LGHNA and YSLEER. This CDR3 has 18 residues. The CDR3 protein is CASSQDSRGQWSTGELFF. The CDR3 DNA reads TGCGCCAGCAGCCAAGATTCGAGAGGACAGTGGTCCACCGGGGAGCTGTTTTTT.

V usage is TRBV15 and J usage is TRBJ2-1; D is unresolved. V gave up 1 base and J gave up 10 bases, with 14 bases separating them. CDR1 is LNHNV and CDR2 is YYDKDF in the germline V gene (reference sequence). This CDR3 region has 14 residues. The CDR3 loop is CATSRAHREAEQFF. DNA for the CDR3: TGTGCCACCAGCAGAGCTCACCGTGAGGCAGAGCAGTTCTTC. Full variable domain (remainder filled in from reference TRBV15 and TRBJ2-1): DAMVIQNPRYQVTQFGKPVTLSCSQTLNHNVMYWYQQKSSQAPKLLFHYYDKDFNNEADTPDNFQSRRPNTSFCFLDIRSPGLGDTAMYLCATSRAHREAEQFFGPGTRLTVL.

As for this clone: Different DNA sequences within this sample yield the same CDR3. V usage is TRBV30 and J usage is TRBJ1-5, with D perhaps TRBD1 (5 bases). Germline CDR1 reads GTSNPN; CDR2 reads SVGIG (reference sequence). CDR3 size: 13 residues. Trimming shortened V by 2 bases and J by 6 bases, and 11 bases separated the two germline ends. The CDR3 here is CAWSSGGGQPQHF. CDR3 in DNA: TGTGCCTGGAGTTCGGGGGGTGGTCAGCCCCAGCATTTT.

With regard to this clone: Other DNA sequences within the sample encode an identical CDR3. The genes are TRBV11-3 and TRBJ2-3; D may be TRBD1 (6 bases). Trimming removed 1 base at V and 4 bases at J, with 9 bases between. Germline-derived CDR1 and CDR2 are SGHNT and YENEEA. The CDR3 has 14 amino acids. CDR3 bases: TGTGCCAGCAGCTTAGCAGGGGCATCAGATACGCAGTATTTT. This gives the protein CASSLAGASDTQYF.

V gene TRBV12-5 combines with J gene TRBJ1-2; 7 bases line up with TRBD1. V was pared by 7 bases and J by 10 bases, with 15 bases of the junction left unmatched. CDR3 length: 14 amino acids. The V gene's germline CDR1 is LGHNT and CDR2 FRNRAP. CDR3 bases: TGTGCTAGTGTCCCCCTCCGACAGGGCCAGGCCTACACCTTC. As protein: CASVPLRQGQAYTF.

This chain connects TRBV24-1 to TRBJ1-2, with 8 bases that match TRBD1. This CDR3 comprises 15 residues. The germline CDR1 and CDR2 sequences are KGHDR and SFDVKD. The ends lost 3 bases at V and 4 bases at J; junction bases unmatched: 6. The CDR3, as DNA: TGTGCCACCAGTGATCCAGGGGGCAGAGGCTATGGCTACACCTTC. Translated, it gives CATSDPGGRGYGYTF.

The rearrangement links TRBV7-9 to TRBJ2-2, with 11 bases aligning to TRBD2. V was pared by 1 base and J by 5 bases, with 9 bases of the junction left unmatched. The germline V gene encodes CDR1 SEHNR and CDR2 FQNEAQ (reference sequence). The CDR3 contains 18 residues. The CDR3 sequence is CASSLVLLAGVVTGELFF. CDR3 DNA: TGTGCCAGCAGCTTAGTCTTACTAGCGGGAGTTGTTACCGGGGAGCTGTTTTTT.

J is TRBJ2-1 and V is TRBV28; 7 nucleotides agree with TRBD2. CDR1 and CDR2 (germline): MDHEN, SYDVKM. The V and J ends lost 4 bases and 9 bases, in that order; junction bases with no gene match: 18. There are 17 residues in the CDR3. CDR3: CASSSGNSGGNRGEQFF. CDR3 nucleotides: TGTGCCAGCAGTTCTGGGAACTCGGGAGGCAATAGGGGTGAGCAGTTCTTC.

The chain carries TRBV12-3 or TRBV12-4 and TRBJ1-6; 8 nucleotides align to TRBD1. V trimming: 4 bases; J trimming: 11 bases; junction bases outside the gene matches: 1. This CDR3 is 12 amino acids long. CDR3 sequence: CASSWTGPPLHF. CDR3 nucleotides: TGTGCCAGCAGTTGGACAGGGCCACCCCTCCACTTT.

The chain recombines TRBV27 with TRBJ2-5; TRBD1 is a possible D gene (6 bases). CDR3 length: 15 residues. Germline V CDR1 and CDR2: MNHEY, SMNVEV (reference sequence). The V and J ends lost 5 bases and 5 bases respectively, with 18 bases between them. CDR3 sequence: CASSDPGHPSETQYF. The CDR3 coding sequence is TGTGCCAGCAGTGATCCGGGACACCCAAGCGAGACCCAGTACTTC.

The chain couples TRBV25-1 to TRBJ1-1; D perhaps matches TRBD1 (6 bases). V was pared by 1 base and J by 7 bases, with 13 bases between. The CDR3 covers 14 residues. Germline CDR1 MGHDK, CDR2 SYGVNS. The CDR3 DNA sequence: TGTGCCAGCAGTGAATCGGTTTTCAGGGGTGAAGCTTTCTTT. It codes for CASSESVFRGEAFF.

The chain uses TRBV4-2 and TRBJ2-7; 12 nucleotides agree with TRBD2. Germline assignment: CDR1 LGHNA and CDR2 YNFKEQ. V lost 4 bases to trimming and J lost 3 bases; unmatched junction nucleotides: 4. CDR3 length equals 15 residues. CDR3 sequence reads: CASSPGLAGSYEQYF. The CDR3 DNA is TGTGCCAGCAGCCCCGGACTAGCGGGGAGCTACGAGCAGTACTTC.

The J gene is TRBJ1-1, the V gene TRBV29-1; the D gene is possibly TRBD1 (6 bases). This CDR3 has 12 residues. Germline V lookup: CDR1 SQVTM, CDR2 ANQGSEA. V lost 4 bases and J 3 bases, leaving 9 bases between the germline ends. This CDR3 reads CSVARGDTEAFF. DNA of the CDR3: TGCAGCGTTGCCAGGGGAGACACTGAAGCTTTCTTT.

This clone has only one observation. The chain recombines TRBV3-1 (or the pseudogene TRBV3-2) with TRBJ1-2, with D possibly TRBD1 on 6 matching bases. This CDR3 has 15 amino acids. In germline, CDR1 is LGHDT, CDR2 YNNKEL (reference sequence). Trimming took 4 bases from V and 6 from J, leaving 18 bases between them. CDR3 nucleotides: TGTGCCAGCAGCCCCCGGCACAGGGAATCGAATGGCTACACCTTC. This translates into CASSPRHRESNGYTF.